This T cell receptor beta chain derives from a study of blood T cell repertoires in COVID-19. Germline V gene lookup returns CDR1 MNHEY and CDR2 SVGAGI. The junction had 12 bases not matched to a gene; V was cut back by 11 bases and J by 4 bases. CDR3 size: 15 residues. As processed by the authors: Estimates of nucleated cell counts were drawn from the amplification of reference gene primers. Here immunoSEQ multiplex PCR was the method, and the copy in TCRdb shows in-frame clones only, minus some. The V and J calls and clone size were taken over from that table, and D and trimming were inferred from the DNA. Of 200,000 or so clones listed, 84% were seen once; the top ten hold 1.8%. Living in about two dozen US areas, the participants were between about 18 and 95 years of age. Cohort 3 donors counted as recovered after two negative PCRs, clearance, or resolved symptoms.

The gene calls are TRBV6-5 and TRBJ2-2, with 8 bases identical to TRBD1. The source material was PBMCs or T cells enriched from blood (not recorded which). The receptor was derived from a man between 60 and 70 years old who had recovered from COVID-19. The CDR3: CAAGGARLVTGELFF. DNA for the CDR3: TGTGCCGCAGGGGGCGCACGTCTGGTCACCGGGGAGCTGTTTTTT.